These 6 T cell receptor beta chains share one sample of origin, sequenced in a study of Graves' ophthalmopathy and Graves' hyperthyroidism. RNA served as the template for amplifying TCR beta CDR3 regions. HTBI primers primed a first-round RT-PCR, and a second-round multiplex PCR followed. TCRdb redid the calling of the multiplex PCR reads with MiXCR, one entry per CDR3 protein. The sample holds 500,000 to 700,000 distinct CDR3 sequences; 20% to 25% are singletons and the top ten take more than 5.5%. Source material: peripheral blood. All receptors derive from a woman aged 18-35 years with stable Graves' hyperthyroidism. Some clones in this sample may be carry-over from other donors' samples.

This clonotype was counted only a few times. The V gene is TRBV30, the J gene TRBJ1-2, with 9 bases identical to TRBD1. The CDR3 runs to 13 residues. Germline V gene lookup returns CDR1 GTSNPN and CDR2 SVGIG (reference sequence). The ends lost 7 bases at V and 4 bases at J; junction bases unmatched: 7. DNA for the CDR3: TGTGCCTCAACCGGGACAGGGCTCTATGGCTACACCTTC. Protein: CASTGTGLYGYTF.

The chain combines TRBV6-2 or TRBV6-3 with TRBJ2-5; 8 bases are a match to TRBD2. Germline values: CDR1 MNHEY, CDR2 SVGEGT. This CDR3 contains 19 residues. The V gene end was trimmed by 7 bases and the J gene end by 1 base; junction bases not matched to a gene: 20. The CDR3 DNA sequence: TGTGCCAGCACCAGAACGGGAGGGCGGGCGCGAGGGGCCCAAGAGACCCAGTACTTC. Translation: CASTRTGGRARGAQETQYF.

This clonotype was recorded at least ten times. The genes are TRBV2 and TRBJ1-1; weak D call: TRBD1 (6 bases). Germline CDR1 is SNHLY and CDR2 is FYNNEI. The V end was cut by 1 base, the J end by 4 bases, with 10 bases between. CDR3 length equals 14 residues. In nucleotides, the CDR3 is TGTGCCAGCAGTGAAGAACAGGGCGTCACTGAAGCTTTCTTT. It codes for CASSEEQGVTEAFF.

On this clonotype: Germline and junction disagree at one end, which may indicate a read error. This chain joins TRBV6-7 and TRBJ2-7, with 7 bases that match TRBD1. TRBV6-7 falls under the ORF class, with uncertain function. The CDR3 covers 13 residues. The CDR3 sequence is CASSYVQGNDQYF. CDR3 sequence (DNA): TGTGCCAGCAGTTACGTACAGGGGAACGATCAGTACTTC.

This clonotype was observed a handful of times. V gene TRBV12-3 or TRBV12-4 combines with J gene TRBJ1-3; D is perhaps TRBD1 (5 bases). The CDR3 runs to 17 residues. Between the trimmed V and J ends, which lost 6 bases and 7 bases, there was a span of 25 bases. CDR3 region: CASRDAGRRGGRNTIYF. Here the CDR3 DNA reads TGTGCCAGCAGAGATGCTGGGCGTCGGGGCGGTAGGAACACCATATATTTT.

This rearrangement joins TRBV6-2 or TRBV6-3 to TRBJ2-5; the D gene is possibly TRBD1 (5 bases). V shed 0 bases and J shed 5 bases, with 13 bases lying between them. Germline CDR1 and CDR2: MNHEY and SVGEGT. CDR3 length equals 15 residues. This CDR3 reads CASSYSSGQVETQYF. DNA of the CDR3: TGTGCCAGCAGTTACTCGTCAGGGCAGGTTGAGACCCAGTACTTC.